This is a list of T cell receptor beta chains from one sample in a study of blood T cell dynamics during melanoma immunotherapy. Sequencing was performed with immunoSEQ multiplex PCR; in TCRdb, only in-frame clones are kept and a portion is missing. The sample lists roughly 9,900 clones, over 85% occurring once. This specimen consisted of blood, obtained from a patient treated with checkpoint blockade. These receptors were collected from a human donor with melanoma. Each CDR3 is given with its conserved first and last residue. Fields, in order: CDR3 length, J gene, D gene, V gene, clone size, CDR3 protein, CDR3 DNA. D genes are given only for firm matches. A row's size may be missing; if present it is once, few, many or a size class.

cdr3_length: 16
j_call: TRBJ2-3
d_call: NA
v_call: TRBV5-1
clone_size: NA
cdr3_aa: CASSLWGTTGTDTQYF
cdr3_nt: TGCGCCAGCAGCTTGTGGGGGACAACGGGCACAGATACGCAGTATTTT

cdr3_length: 14
j_call: TRBJ2-2
d_call: NA
v_call: TRBV29-1
clone_size: NA
cdr3_aa: CSVEGGPGTGELFF
cdr3_nt: TGCAGCGTTGAAGGGGGCCCCGGGACCGGGGAGCTGTTTTTT

cdr3_length: 15
j_call: TRBJ2-7
d_call: NA
v_call: TRBV11-2
clone_size: NA
cdr3_aa: CASSLVRGPSYEQYF
cdr3_nt: TGTGCCAGCAGCTTAGTGCGGGGGCCATCCTACGAGCAGTACTTC

cdr3_length: 15
j_call: TRBJ2-7
d_call: NA
v_call: TRBV28
clone_size: NA
cdr3_aa: CASSSEGAGAYEQYF
cdr3_nt: TGTGCCAGCAGTTCCGAGGGGGCGGGGGCCTACGAGCAGTACTTC

cdr3_length: 13
j_call: TRBJ1-4
d_call: NA
v_call: TRBV6-6
clone_size: NA
cdr3_aa: CASRRAVNEKLFF
cdr3_nt: TGTGCCAGCCGCAGGGCAGTTAATGAAAAACTGTTTTTT

cdr3_length: 17
j_call: TRBJ1-1
d_call: TRBD1
v_call: TRBV19
clone_size: NA
cdr3_aa: CASSARTGGIADTEAFF
cdr3_nt: TGTGCCAGTAGTGCCCGGACAGGGGGCATCGCGGACACTGAAGCTTTCTTT

cdr3_length: 16
j_call: TRBJ2-3
d_call: TRBD2
v_call: TRBV5-4
clone_size: once
cdr3_aa: CASSLGASGGRDTQYF
cdr3_nt: TGTGCCAGCAGCTTGGGGGCTAGCGGGGGGCGAGATACGCAGTATTTT

cdr3_length: 15
j_call: TRBJ1-1
d_call: NA
v_call: TRBV6-5
clone_size: NA
cdr3_aa: CASSSPRDARAEAFF
cdr3_nt: TGTGCCAGCAGTTCCCCACGGGACGCCCGAGCTGAAGCTTTCTTT

cdr3_length: 14
j_call: TRBJ1-2
d_call: TRBD1
v_call: TRBV6-5
clone_size: NA
cdr3_aa: CASSYQTGNYGYTF
cdr3_nt: TGTGCCAGCAGTTACCAGACAGGGAACTATGGCTACACCTTC

cdr3_length: 13
j_call: TRBJ2-3
d_call: NA
v_call: TRBV28
clone_size: few
cdr3_aa: CASSLGPTDTQYF
cdr3_nt: TGTGCCAGCAGTTTAGGGCCCACAGATACGCAGTATTTT

cdr3_length: 15
j_call: TRBJ2-1
d_call: NA
v_call: TRBV27
clone_size: NA
cdr3_aa: CASSLGRDGYNEQFF
cdr3_nt: TGTGCCAGCAGTTTAGGTAGGGATGGGTACAATGAGCAGTTCTTC

cdr3_length: 15
j_call: TRBJ2-2
d_call: TRBD2
v_call: TRBV10-2
clone_size: NA
cdr3_aa: CASRGLAAHTGELFF
cdr3_nt: TGCGCCAGCAGGGGACTAGCGGCCCACACCGGGGAGCTGTTTTTT

cdr3_length: 15
j_call: TRBJ2-7
d_call: NA
v_call: TRBV7-3
clone_size: NA
cdr3_aa: CASSLVQGPAYEQYF
cdr3_nt: TGTGCCAGCAGCTTAGTGCAGGGGCCGGCCTACGAGCAGTACTTC

cdr3_length: 15
j_call: TRBJ1-5
d_call: NA
v_call: TRBV29-1
clone_size: NA
cdr3_aa: CSVSTGFLGNQPQHF
cdr3_nt: TGCAGCGTATCCACAGGCTTCTTGGGGAATCAGCCCCAGCATTTT

cdr3_length: 15
j_call: TRBJ1-5
d_call: NA
v_call: TRBV15
clone_size: NA
cdr3_aa: CATSRDGVGIQPQHF
cdr3_nt: TGTGCCACCAGCAGAGATGGGGTAGGAATCCAGCCCCAGCATTTT

cdr3_length: 17
j_call: TRBJ2-2
d_call: TRBD2
v_call: TRBV27
clone_size: once
cdr3_aa: CASSQLAGGGNTGELFF
cdr3_nt: TGTGCCAGCAGCCAGCTAGCGGGAGGAGGCAACACCGGGGAGCTGTTTTTT

cdr3_length: 14
j_call: TRBJ1-3
d_call: NA
v_call: TRBV11-3
clone_size: NA
cdr3_aa: CASSPGGSGNTIYF
cdr3_nt: TGTGCCAGCAGCCCGGGGGGCTCTGGAAACACCATATATTTT

cdr3_length: 9
j_call: TRBJ2-7
d_call: NA
v_call: TRBV27
clone_size: NA
cdr3_aa: CASSDEQYF
cdr3_nt: TGTGCCAGCAGTGACGAGCAGTACTTC

cdr3_length: 15
j_call: TRBJ2-1
d_call: TRBD2
v_call: TRBV7-9
clone_size: NA
cdr3_aa: CATTAGGSSYNEQFF
cdr3_nt: TGTGCCACCACAGCGGGAGGGAGCTCCTACAATGAGCAGTTCTTC

cdr3_length: 14
j_call: TRBJ2-1
d_call: NA
v_call: TRBV7-9
clone_size: NA
cdr3_aa: CASRPGRFSGEQFF
cdr3_nt: TGTGCCAGCCGCCCCGGGCGATTCTCGGGTGAGCAGTTCTTC

cdr3_length: 17
j_call: TRBJ2-3
d_call: NA
v_call: TRBV7-2
clone_size: NA
cdr3_aa: CASSPSLGLRLTDTQYF
cdr3_nt: TGTGCCAGCAGCCCAAGTCTCGGACTGCGGCTCACAGATACGCAGTATTTT

cdr3_length: 14
j_call: TRBJ2-1
d_call: TRBD2
v_call: TRBV7-2
clone_size: once
cdr3_aa: CASRLRTGGVEQFF
cdr3_nt: TGTGCCAGCAGGTTACGCACGGGGGGGGTTGAGCAGTTCTTC

cdr3_length: 15
j_call: TRBJ1-1
d_call: TRBD1
v_call: TRBV5-4
clone_size: NA
cdr3_aa: CASSPPGTGWTEAFF
cdr3_nt: TGTGCCAGCAGCCCCCCTGGGACAGGGTGGACTGAAGCTTTCTTT

cdr3_length: 15
j_call: TRBJ2-1
d_call: NA
v_call: TRBV19
clone_size: NA
cdr3_aa: CASSLGTLSYNEQFF
cdr3_nt: TGTGCCAGTAGCCTCGGGACCCTCTCCTACAATGAGCAGTTCTTC

cdr3_length: 15
j_call: TRBJ2-5
d_call: TRBD1
v_call: TRBV7-2
clone_size: once
cdr3_aa: CASSLGWTGVETQYF
cdr3_nt: TGTGCCAGCAGCTTAGGGTGGACAGGGGTCGAGACCCAGTACTTC

cdr3_length: 17
j_call: TRBJ2-2
d_call: TRBD2
v_call: TRBV27
clone_size: NA
cdr3_aa: CASSLSRTSGSGGELFF
cdr3_nt: TGTGCCAGCAGTTTATCCCGGACTAGCGGGAGTGGCGGGGAGCTGTTTTTT

cdr3_length: 17
j_call: TRBJ2-5
d_call: TRBD2
v_call: TRBV15
clone_size: NA
cdr3_aa: CATSRLGLAGGWETQYF
cdr3_nt: TGTGCCACCAGCAGGCTTGGACTAGCGGGAGGGTGGGAGACCCAGTACTTC

cdr3_length: 15
j_call: TRBJ2-2
d_call: NA
v_call: TRBV11-2
clone_size: NA
cdr3_aa: CASSFGTPGPGELFF
cdr3_nt: TGTGCCAGCAGCTTCGGGACTCCCGGGCCCGGGGAGCTGTTTTTT

cdr3_length: 13
j_call: TRBJ1-3
d_call: NA
v_call: TRBV29-1
clone_size: NA
cdr3_aa: CSVEAQGANTIYF
cdr3_nt: TGCAGCGTTGAAGCACAGGGTGCCAACACCATATATTTT

cdr3_length: 16
j_call: TRBJ2-7
d_call: TRBD2
v_call: TRBV19
clone_size: NA
cdr3_aa: CASSPTSSGRYYEQYF
cdr3_nt: TGTGCCAGTAGTCCCACATCTAGCGGGAGGTACTACGAGCAGTACTTC

cdr3_length: 14
j_call: TRBJ1-3
d_call: TRBD1
v_call: TRBV2
clone_size: NA
cdr3_aa: CASSRTGPGNTIYF
cdr3_nt: TGTGCCAGCAGTCGGACAGGGCCTGGAAACACCATATATTTT

cdr3_length: 18
j_call: TRBJ2-7
d_call: TRBD2
v_call: TRBV7-9
clone_size: hyperexpanded
cdr3_aa: CASSVYGGTSGTSYEQYF
cdr3_nt: TGTGCCAGCAGCGTATACGGGGGGACTAGCGGGACCTCCTACGAGCAGTACTTC

cdr3_length: 14
j_call: TRBJ1-2
d_call: NA
v_call: TRBV10-3
clone_size: NA
cdr3_aa: CAISELGVNYGYTF
cdr3_nt: TGTGCCATCAGTGAATTGGGGGTCAACTATGGCTACACCTTC

cdr3_length: 16
j_call: TRBJ2-1
d_call: NA
v_call: TRBV18
clone_size: NA
cdr3_aa: CASSPPRQSSYNEQFF
cdr3_nt: TGTGCCAGCTCACCACCGAGGCAGAGCTCCTACAATGAGCAGTTCTTC

cdr3_length: 13
j_call: TRBJ1-2
d_call: TRBD1
v_call: TRBV29-1
clone_size: few
cdr3_aa: CSAAGTGVVSYTF
cdr3_nt: TGCAGCGCCGCCGGGACAGGGGTTGTGAGCTACACCTTC

cdr3_length: 16
j_call: TRBJ1-2
d_call: NA
v_call: TRBV19
clone_size: NA
cdr3_aa: CASSIFRARGGYGYTF
cdr3_nt: TGTGCCAGTAGTATTTTCCGGGCTCGAGGGGGCTATGGCTACACCTTC

cdr3_length: 13
j_call: TRBJ2-7
d_call: NA
v_call: TRBV5-8
clone_size: NA
cdr3_aa: CASSLQPPYEQYF
cdr3_nt: TGTGCCAGCAGCTTGCAGCCGCCCTACGAGCAGTACTTC

cdr3_length: 16
j_call: TRBJ2-7
d_call: TRBD1
v_call: TRBV27
clone_size: NA
cdr3_aa: CASSLSGQGSSYEQYF
cdr3_nt: TGTGCCAGCAGTTTATCCGGACAGGGGAGCTCCTACGAGCAGTACTTC

cdr3_length: 11
j_call: TRBJ1-1
d_call: NA
v_call: TRBV6-1
clone_size: once
cdr3_aa: CASSKNTEAFF
cdr3_nt: TGTGCCAGCAGTAAAAACACTGAAGCTTTCTTT